A selection of T cell receptor beta chains follows, all from one sample in a study of cytomegalovirus exposure and HLA in healthy donors. Profiled with immunoSEQ multiplex PCR; TCRdb holds only in-frame clones, not every one. In the table there are roughly 120,000 clones, more than 60% of which are singletons. Sequences were obtained from PBMCs. These receptors were collected from a woman aged 40 to 55 in good health and CMV-seronegative. The CDR3 runs from the conserved cysteine through the conserved F or W. D genes are given only for firm matches. Clone size is not always given. Where it is, it says once, few, many or a class for expanded clones.

j_call,clone_size,cdr3_length,d_call,v_call,cdr3_aa,cdr3_nt
TRBJ2-7,-,16,-,TRBV7-2,CASSLAYGAIPYEQYF,TGTGCCAGCAGCTTAGCGTATGGGGCTATTCCCTACGAGCAGTACTTC
TRBJ1-3,-,18,-,TRBV18,CASSPIGWGDSSGNTIYF,TGTGCCAGCTCACCCATAGGGTGGGGCGACAGCTCTGGAAACACCATATATTTT
TRBJ2-5,-,15,-,TRBV4-1,CASSQETGGQETQYF,TGCGCCAGCAGCCAAGAAACCGGGGGACAAGAGACCCAGTACTTC
TRBJ2-3,-,14,TRBD1,TRBV19,CASKDRAYTDTQYF,TGTGCCAGTAAGGACAGGGCCTACACAGATACGCAGTATTTT
TRBJ1-2,-,15,TRBD1,TRBV13,CASSPPRTGSYGYTF,TGTGCCAGCAGCCCACCCCGGACAGGGTCGTATGGCTACACCTTC
TRBJ1-1,-,15,TRBD1,TRBV7-3,CASSEAGTGGTEAFF,TGTGCCAGCAGCGAGGCCGGGACAGGGGGTACTGAAGCTTTCTTT
TRBJ2-5,-,15,-,TRBV25-1,CASSEEGFPGETQYF,TGTGCCAGCAGTGAAGAGGGCTTTCCAGGAGAGACCCAGTACTTC
TRBJ2-4,-,16,-,TRBV28,CASSPDRTLAKNIQYF,TGTGCCAGCAGTCCCGACAGGACACTGGCCAAAAACATTCAGTACTTC
TRBJ2-3,-,15,-,TRBV9,CASSVRAGHTDTQYF,TGTGCCAGCAGCGTAAGAGCGGGTCACACAGATACGCAGTATTTT
TRBJ2-7,-,15,TRBD2,TRBV19,CASSTWASGRHEQYF,TGTGCCAGTAGTACATGGGCTAGCGGGAGGCACGAGCAGTACTTC
TRBJ2-3,once,15,TRBD1,TRBV9,CASSEGQGADNTQYF,TGTGCCAGCAGCGAGGGACAGGGGGCTGATAATACGCAGTATTTT
TRBJ2-5,-,15,-,TRBV12-5,CASGSPENKRETQYF,TGTGCTAGTGGTTCACCGGAGAACAAAAGAGAGACCCAGTACTTC
TRBJ2-7,few,12,TRBD1,TRBV28,CASSPQGYEQYF,TGTGCCAGCAGTCCACAGGGGTACGAGCAGTACTTC
TRBJ1-2,-,16,TRBD1,TRBV11-2,CASSPIRGRGNYGYTF,TGTGCCAGCAGCCCGATCAGGGGGCGAGGTAACTATGGCTACACCTTC
TRBJ1-2,-,8,-,TRBV19,CASSLSPF,TGTGCCAGTAGCCTATCTCCCTTC
TRBJ2-3,few,14,-,TRBV19,CASSIQTSTDTQYF,TGTGCCAGTAGTATCCAGACTAGCACAGATACGCAGTATTTT
TRBJ2-7,-,15,TRBD2,TRBV7-8,CASSWSSGGPYEQYF,TGTGCCAGCAGCTGGTCCAGCGGGGGGCCCTACGAGCAGTACTTC
TRBJ1-4,-,15,-,TRBV7-2,CASSLEGSTNEKLFF,TGTGCCAGCAGCTTAGAAGGGAGCACTAATGAAAAACTGTTTTTT
TRBJ2-6,-,15,-,TRBV7-2,CASSLREAGANVLTF,TGTGCCAGCAGCCTCAGGGAAGCCGGGGCCAACGTCCTGACTTTC